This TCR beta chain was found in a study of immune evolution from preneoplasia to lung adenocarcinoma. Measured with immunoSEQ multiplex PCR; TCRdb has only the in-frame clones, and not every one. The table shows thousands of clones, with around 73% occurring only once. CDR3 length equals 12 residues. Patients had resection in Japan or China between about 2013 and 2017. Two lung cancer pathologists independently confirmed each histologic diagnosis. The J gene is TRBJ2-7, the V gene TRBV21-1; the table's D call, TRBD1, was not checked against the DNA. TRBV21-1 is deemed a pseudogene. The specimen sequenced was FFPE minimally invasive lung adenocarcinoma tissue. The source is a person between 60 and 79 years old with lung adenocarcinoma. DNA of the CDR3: TGTGCCGCAGGGGGAATGTCCTACGAGCAGTACTTC. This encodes CAAGGMSYEQYF.